The clone carrying this T cell receptor (beta chain) has a single count. Its antigen is still unknown. These data come from a study of T cell repertoires in cytomegalovirus infection. TCRdb re-analysed the reads in MiXCR, keeping a single row per CDR3 protein. The table shows under 500,000 distinct CDR3 sequences, with about 44% occurring only once. J was trimmed by 6 bases and V by 7 bases; bases with no gene match: 6. The CDR3 consists of 13 residues. The germline gives CDR1 SGHVT, CDR2 SQSDAQ. The rearrangement joins TRBV7-4 to TRBJ2-1; 7 nucleotides match TRBD1. The receptor's source is a human donor in good health (CMV status not recorded). Some clones in this sample may be carry-over from other donors' samples. The sequencing here drew on cultured PBMCs, taken from culture after CMV antigen stimulation. CDR3 in DNA: TGTGCCAGCAAAGAGGGGGCTTCCAATGAGCAGTTCTTC. This sequence encodes CASKEGASNEQFF.